The rows below give T cell receptor beta chains drawn from one sample of a study of technical replicates of blood from a few donors. TCRdb's table, derived via immunoSEQ multiplex PCR, lists solely in-frame clones and lacks some. The sample shows about 100,000 clones, 95% of them seen only once. Input material: T cells isolated from PBMCs. The source is a human donor in good health. CDR3s include the opening cysteine and the closing phenylalanine or tryptophan. A D gene is named only where the DNA matches it firmly. Size is omitted from some rows. Given values are once, few, many or a class for expanded clones.

D gene	clone size	V gene	J gene	CDR3 DNA	CDR3 protein
NA	NA	TRBV9	TRBJ1-4	TGTGCCAGCAGCGTAGGAGGAGGGAGGGGTGAAAAACTGTTTTTT	CASSVGGGRGEKLFF
NA	NA	TRBV10-3	TRBJ2-1	TGTGCCAGTCGGATCGGGACTTTTGGGAATGAGCAGTTCTTC	CASRIGTFGNEQFF
TRBD1	NA	TRBV7-8	TRBJ1-2	TGTGCCAGCAGCCAACCCAGGACAGGGTTGAACTATGGCTACACCTTC	CASSQPRTGLNYGYTF
TRBD1	NA	TRBV7-9	TRBJ1-3	TGTGCCAGCAGCTTAGTCCCCCGACAGGGACACACCATATATTTT	CASSLVPRQGHTIYF
NA	once	TRBV11-1	TRBJ2-1	TGTGCCAGCAGCTCAGTGGTAAGCTCCTACAATGAGCAGTTCTTC	CASSSVVSSYNEQFF
NA	once	TRBV5-6	TRBJ2-7	TGTGCCAGCAGCCCGACAGGTAGCTACGAGCAGTACTTC	CASSPTGSYEQYF
TRBD1	NA	TRBV10-3	TRBJ2-3	TGTGCCATCAGCCGGACAGGGATTAGCACAGATACGCAGTATTTT	CAISRTGISTDTQYF
NA	NA	TRBV28	TRBJ2-4	TGTGCCAGCAGTTCCTGGAGACTAGCCAAAAACATTCAGTACTTC	CASSSWRLAKNIQYF
TRBD1	NA	TRBV19	TRBJ1-2	TGTGCCACAACATCGGGGACAGGGGCCTATGGCTACACCTTC	CATTSGTGAYGYTF
NA	NA	TRBV7-9	TRBJ2-3	TGTGCCAGCAGCTTAGCAGTAGGGGGAAGCACAGATACGCAGTATTTT	CASSLAVGGSTDTQYF